Listed below are T cell receptor beta chains from one sample, sequenced in a study of regulatory T cells in long-lasting Graves disease. TCRdb reprocessed the multiplex PCR reads via MiXCR and lists one record per CDR3 protein. The sample lists 320,000 or so distinct CDR3 sequences; 15% to 20% were seen once. Sequencing was performed on peripheral blood mononuclear cells (PBMCs), taken at new diagnosis, from a patient treated with antithyroid drugs. The receptors shown here come from a female donor with Graves disease. CDR3s include the opening cysteine and the closing phenylalanine or tryptophan. The order of the fields is J gene, V gene, D gene, clone size, CDR3 protein, CDR3 DNA. D genes are given only for firm matches. Clone size is shown for a subset of rows, as once, few, many or a class of expanded clone.

j_call: TRBJ2-3
v_call: TRBV11-3
d_call: NA
clone_size: many
cdr3_aa: CASSWRLGDTQYF
cdr3_nt: TGTGCCAGCAGCTGGAGGCTCGGGGACACGCAGTATTTT

j_call: TRBJ2-1
v_call: TRBV27
d_call: TRBD2
clone_size: many
cdr3_aa: CASSLGAGGINEQFF
cdr3_nt: TGTGCCAGCAGTTTAGGGGCGGGAGGGATTAATGAGCAGTTCTTC

j_call: TRBJ2-5
v_call: TRBV11-2
d_call: NA
clone_size: many
cdr3_aa: CASSLDPFAKETQYF
cdr3_nt: TGTGCCAGCAGCTTAGATCCTTTCGCGAAAGAGACCCAGTACTTC

j_call: TRBJ1-2
v_call: TRBV5-4
d_call: NA
clone_size: many
cdr3_aa: CASSFDQGYGYTF
cdr3_nt: TGTGCCAGCAGCTTTGATCAGGGTTATGGCTACACCTTC

j_call: TRBJ1-1
v_call: TRBV4-1
d_call: NA
clone_size: NA
cdr3_aa: CAITGGAGEAFF
cdr3_nt: TGCGCCATCACGGGGGGGGCAGGTGAAGCTTTCTTT

j_call: TRBJ1-5
v_call: TRBV12-3/TRBV12-4
d_call: NA
clone_size: many
cdr3_aa: CASSLGVISNQPQHF
cdr3_nt: TGTGCCAGCAGTTTAGGGGTGATAAGCAATCAGCCCCAGCATTTT

j_call: TRBJ2-1
v_call: TRBV7-8
d_call: NA
clone_size: many
cdr3_aa: CASSSGGLALGNEQFF
cdr3_nt: TGTGCCAGCAGCTCCGGGGGGCTAGCCCTTGGCAATGAGCAGTTCTTC

j_call: TRBJ2-1
v_call: TRBV28
d_call: TRBD2
clone_size: many
cdr3_aa: CASSSGLAGGHSEQFF
cdr3_nt: TGTGCCAGCAGCTCGGGACTAGCGGGAGGGCATTCTGAGCAGTTCTTC

j_call: TRBJ2-1
v_call: TRBV11-2
d_call: NA
clone_size: many
cdr3_aa: CASSPPDWYNEQFF
cdr3_nt: TGTGCCAGCAGCCCCCCGGACTGGTACAATGAGCAGTTCTTC

j_call: TRBJ1-1
v_call: TRBV3-1
d_call: NA
clone_size: many
cdr3_aa: CASSQGEAEAFF
cdr3_nt: TGTGCCAGCAGCCAAGGGGAGGCTGAAGCTTTCTTT

j_call: TRBJ2-7
v_call: TRBV7-9
d_call: TRBD1
clone_size: NA
cdr3_aa: CASSLGGTGIYEQYF
cdr3_nt: TGTGCCAGCAGCTTGGGAGGGACAGGGATTTACGAGCAGTACTTC

j_call: TRBJ2-1
v_call: TRBV6-5
d_call: TRBD2
clone_size: many
cdr3_aa: CASSYSLAGGGNEQFF
cdr3_nt: TGTGCCAGCAGTTACTCGTTAGCGGGAGGGGGCAATGAGCAGTTCTTC